Each of the 3 T cell receptor beta chains below was sequenced from the same sample in a study of blood T cell repertoires in COVID-19. Profiled with immunoSEQ multiplex PCR; TCRdb holds only in-frame clones, not every one. The sample records about 220,000 clones, 80% to 90% being singletons. Sequenced: peripheral blood. These receptors all stem from a woman aged 55-75 years who had recovered from COVID-19.

The rearrangement uses TRBV9 and TRBJ1-4, with D perhaps TRBD1 (5 bases). The CDR3 sequence is 15 residues long. Per germline, CDR1 SGDLS and CDR2 YYNGEE. V lost 5 bases and J lost 0, with 11 bases in between. Written as DNA, the CDR3 is TGTGCCAGCAGGCAGGGTAGAGCAACTAATGAAAAACTGTTTTTT. This codes for CASRQGRATNEKLFF.

The CDR3 loop is CASSPIAGGRVDEQFF. The CDR3 coding sequence is TGTGCCAGCAGTCCGATAGCGGGGGGCCGAGTGGATGAGCAGTTCTTC. This sequence joins TRBV27 and TRBJ2-1; the match to TRBD2 covers 10 bases. The CDR3 has 16 amino acids. Losses at the gene ends were 5 bases for V and 8 bases for J; bases not matched to a gene: 12. The germline V gene has CDR1 MNHEY and CDR2 SMNVEV (reference sequence).

The V and J genes are TRBV11-3 and TRBJ2-3; the D gene is possibly TRBD2 (5 bases). Germline V lookup: CDR1 SGHNT, CDR2 YENEEA. Between the trimmed V and J ends, which lost 1 base and 8 bases, there was a span of 10 bases. CDR3 length: 13 residues. The CDR3 DNA is TGTGCCAGCAGCTTAGGGGTCGAGGGTACGCAGTATTTT. Its translation: CASSLGVEGTQYF.